Each of the 27 T cell receptor beta chains below was sequenced from the same sample in a study of T cells in Graves' hyperthyroidism and ophthalmopathy. The TCR beta CDR3 regions underwent amplification using RNA transcripts as the source. First-round RT-PCR targeting the TCR CDR3 was performed with the HTBI primer set. TCRdb passed the multiplex PCR reads through MiXCR, listing each CDR3 protein once. The sample carries approximately 300,000 distinct CDR3 sequences, approximately 17% recorded once. Sequencing input: blood. The source of these receptors is a man aged 25 to 40 with Graves' hyperthyroidism.

The genes are TRBV19 and TRBJ2-7, with a weak D call TRBD2 (6 bases). With 3 bases removed from V and 0 bases from J, the gap between germline ends came to 12 bases. This CDR3 has 15 residues. Germline CDR1 is LNHDA and CDR2 is SQIVND (reference sequence). The CDR3 spells CASSIGTGGSYEQYF. CDR3 coding DNA: TGTGCCAGTAGTATCGGGACTGGCGGCTCCTACGAGCAGTACTTC.

This clonotype appeared many times. This chain uses TRBV11-1 with TRBJ1-1; D gene ambiguous. In germline, CDR1 is SGHAT, CDR2 FQDESV (reference sequence). V lost 3 bases, J lost 2 bases, and 7 bases lay in between. The CDR3 consists of 13 residues. In DNA form, the CDR3 reads TGTGCCAGCAGCTTCAGCAAAAACACTGAAGCTTTCTTT. Translated: CASSFSKNTEAFF. Supplemented by reference TRBV11-1 and TRBJ1-1, the full variable domain reads EAEVAQSPRYKITEKSQAVAFWCDPISGHATLYWYRQILGQGPELLVQFQDESVVDDSQLPKDRFSAERLKGVDSTLKIQPAELGDSAMYLCASSFSKNTEAFFGQGTRLTVV.

This clonotype has a handful of counts. The chain links TRBV5-1 to TRBJ2-1; maybe TRBD2 (5 bases). The V end lost 2 bases, the J end lost 9 bases, and 12 bases lay between the germline ends. This CDR3 spans 13 amino acids. Germline CDR1 reads SGHRS; CDR2 reads YFSETQ. This chain's CDR3 is CASSFIREGEQFF. The CDR3 nucleotides are TGCGCCAGCAGCTTCATACGCGAGGGTGAGCAGTTCTTC.

A few counts support this clonotype. The J gene is TRBJ1-3, the V gene TRBV30; the D is unclear. V was cut by 3 bases and J by 14 bases, with 14 bases left in between. This CDR3 contains 11 residues. The germline V gene encodes CDR1 GTSNPN and CDR2 SVGIG (reference sequence). The CDR3 DNA sequence: TGTGCCTGGAGCCGTGCGGACCCATTATATTTT. Its translation is CAWSRADPLYF.

This clonotype was observed a handful of times. The V call is TRBV19, the J call TRBJ1-1; D possibly corresponds to TRBD1 (5 bases). In germline, CDR1 is LNHDA, CDR2 SQIVND (reference sequence). V was shortened by 9 bases and J by 2 bases, with 16 bases between the two germline ends. This CDR3 contains 14 residues. The CDR3 sequence is CASNRPPLNTEAFF. The CDR3 DNA reads TGTGCCAGCAACAGGCCGCCCTTAAACACTGAAGCTTTCTTT.

This clonotype was seen many times. The chain recombines TRBV11-1 with TRBJ1-2; possibly TRBD1 for D (6 bases). Trimming cost V 5 bases and J 4 bases, with 14 bases left between them. Germline assignment: CDR1 SGHAT and CDR2 FQDESV (reference sequence). There are 14 residues in the CDR3. The DNA for the CDR3 is TGTGCCAGCAGCCCACAGGGTGCATCCTATGGCTACACCTTC. Amino acids: CASSPQGASYGYTF.

This clonotype was recorded many times. V is TRBV30 and J is TRBJ1-1, with D hard to call. The CDR3 is 14 amino acids. CDR1 and CDR2 (germline): GTSNPN, SVGIG (reference sequence). V was pared by 0 bases and J by 6 bases, with 14 bases between. CDR3 sequence (DNA): TGTGCCTGGAGTGTATCATTGTCGGGTTCTGAAGCTTTCTTT. This encodes CAWSVSLSGSEAFF.

The sample holds a few counts of this clonotype. The chain uses TRBV7-9 and TRBJ2-7; TRBD2 is a possible D gene (6 bases). The CDR3 length is 13 residues. The germline V gene has CDR1 SEHNR and CDR2 FQNEAQ (reference sequence). Deletions cut 4 bases from V and 4 bases from J, with 11 bases between. The CDR3 spells CASSSNSGYEQYF. As DNA, the CDR3 is TGTGCCAGCAGCTCTAATAGCGGATACGAGCAGTACTTC. The full variable domain, completed using reference TRBV7-9 and TRBJ2-7, is DTGVSQNPRHKITKRGQNVTFRCDPISEHNRLYWYRQTLGQGPEFLTYFQNEAQLEKSRLLSDRFSAERPKGSFSTLEIQRTEQGDSAMYLCASSSNSGYEQYFGPGTRLTVT.

This clonotype appeared a few times. The CDR3 is CASSLTTRDEKLFF. The CDR3 DNA sequence: TGCGCCAGCAGCTTGACTACCAGGGATGAAAAACTGTTTTTT. The V call is TRBV5-1, the J call TRBJ1-4, with D possibly matching TRBD1 (5 bases). CDR1 and CDR2 (germline): SGHRS, YFSETQ. The V and J ends lost 1 base and 6 bases respectively, with 10 bases between them. The length of the CDR3 is 14 residues.

This clonotype was seen ten or more times. The chain employs TRBV7-9 and TRBJ1-1; D ambiguous. Between the trimmed V and J ends, which lost 2 bases and 1 base, there was a span of 11 bases. In germline, CDR1 is SEHNR, CDR2 FQNEAQ (reference sequence). The length of the CDR3 is 15 residues. The DNA of the CDR3 is TGTGCCAGCAGCTTAAATGTCGGAGAGAACACTGAAGCTTTCTTT. Translation: CASSLNVGENTEAFF.

The sample holds a few counts of this clonotype. The chain couples TRBV5-1 to TRBJ2-1, with a tentative D call TRBD2 (6 bases). Germline CDR1 and CDR2: SGHRS and YFSETQ. Trimming removed 0 bases at V and 4 bases at J, with 20 bases between. The CDR3 runs 18 residues. This chain's CDR3 is CASSLGPGSTRMYNEQFF. The CDR3 bases are TGCGCCAGCAGCTTGGGCCCAGGTTCGACTAGGATGTACAATGAGCAGTTCTTC.

On this clonotype itself: Since a much larger clone is just one base distant, this may be a read error. This chain joins TRBV27 and TRBJ1-6; 8 nucleotides align to TRBD1. The germline gives CDR1 MNHEY, CDR2 SMNVEV (reference sequence). The CDR3 covers 15 residues. The CDR3 region has the DNA TGTGCCGGCAGTCCACTGACAGGGGACGAATCACCCCTCCACTTT. Protein sequence: CAGSPLTGDESPLHF.

J is TRBJ1-1 and V is TRBV4-1, with D uncertain. The CDR3 has 15 amino acids. Germline CDR1 is MGHRA and CDR2 is YSYEKL. With 0 bases removed from V and 2 bases from J, the gap between germline ends came to 10 bases. The DNA for the CDR3 is TGCGCCAGCAGCCAAGATCTGTACAGAAACACTGAAGCTTTCTTT. Its protein product is CASSQDLYRNTEAFF.

This clonotype was counted at least ten times. The rearrangement links TRBV13 to TRBJ2-3; D is unresolved. The CDR3 contains 13 residues. V shed 2 bases and J shed 5 bases, with 8 bases lying between them. Per the germline V gene, CDR1 is PRHDT and CDR2 is FYEKMQ (reference sequence). This chain's CDR3 is CASSLRPEDTQYF. The CDR3 DNA reads TGTGCCAGCAGCTTAAGGCCCGAAGATACGCAGTATTTT.

This clonotype was observed at least ten times. The chain joins TRBV6-2 or TRBV6-3 to TRBJ2-7; 10 nucleotides line up with TRBD2. CDR1 MNHEY and CDR2 SVGEGT come from the germline V gene. The CDR3 loop spans 15 amino acids. J gave up 3 bases and V 4 bases, and 6 bases lay outside the gene matches. For the CDR3, the DNA is TGTGCCAGCAGTTCACGGACTAGCGGTCTCTACGAGCAGTACTTC. Its translation: CASSSRTSGLYEQYF.

The chain is built from TRBV12-3 or TRBV12-4 and TRBJ2-1, with 7 nucleotides matching TRBD2. This CDR3 comprises 15 residues. The V and J ends lost 0 bases and 5 bases, in that order; junction bases with no gene match: 4. In DNA, the CDR3 is TGTGCCAGCAGTTTAGCGGGGAGGGAGCACAATGAGCAGTTCTTC. The encoded protein is CASSLAGREHNEQFF.

This clonotype was found many times. The chain uses TRBV20-1 and TRBJ2-1; the D is unclear. Germline V gene lookup returns CDR1 DFQATT and CDR2 SNEGSKA (reference sequence). The length of the CDR3 is 16 residues. Trimming left V 0 bases short and J 5 bases short, with 17 bases between. The CDR3 is CSARESPPNDHNEQFF. The CDR3 nucleotides read TGCAGTGCTAGAGAATCTCCACCGAACGATCACAATGAGCAGTTCTTC.

At least ten counts were recorded for this clonotype. The chain couples TRBV10-3 to TRBJ2-7; the D is unclear. V lost 0 bases to trimming and J lost 1 base, with 7 bases between them. Germline CDR1 is ENHRY and CDR2 is SYGVKD. The length of the CDR3 is 14 residues. The DNA of the CDR3 is TGTGCCATCAGTGAGTCCGCAGGATCCTACGAGCAGTACTTC. Protein: CAISESAGSYEQYF.

A few counts support this clonotype. The V and J genes are TRBV20-1 and TRBJ1-1, with 7 nucleotides matching TRBD1. The germline gives CDR1 DFQATT, CDR2 SNEGSKA (reference sequence). The CDR3 is 14 amino acids. The junction had 7 bases not matched to a gene; V was cut back by 2 bases and J by 4 bases. The CDR3 loop reads CSARRQGMITEAFF. The CDR3 nucleotides read TGCAGTGCTAGAAGACAGGGAATGATCACTGAAGCTTTCTTT.

There are many counts of this clonotype. The rearrangement links TRBV6-5 to TRBJ2-3, with a possible D match to TRBD2 (5 bases). There are 16 residues in the CDR3. The germline V and J ends were trimmed by 0 bases and 1 base, with 11 bases remaining between them. The germline V gene has CDR1 MNHEY and CDR2 SVGAGI. This CDR3 is CASSYSWSGGTDTQYF. The CDR3 nucleotides read TGTGCCAGCAGTTACTCGTGGAGCGGTGGCACAGATACGCAGTATTTT.

The table lists this clonotype with many counts. The chain has TRBV6-1 and TRBJ2-2; D gene uncertain. This CDR3 has 13 residues. V was trimmed by 3 bases and J by 6 bases, leaving 8 bases between them. The V gene's germline CDR1 is MNHNS and CDR2 SASEGT. Written as DNA, the CDR3 is TGTGCCAGCAGTGATAGGCTGGCCGGGGAGCTGTTTTTT. Translating it yields CASSDRLAGELFF.

The gene calls are TRBV10-3 and TRBJ2-3; 11 positions agree with TRBD2. This CDR3 comprises 14 residues. From germline, CDR1 is ENHRY and CDR2 SYGVKD. Trimming took 8 bases from V and 3 from J; bases not matched to a gene: 4. The CDR3, as DNA: TGTGCCATCTCCCCTAGCGGGAGGACAGATACGCAGTATTTT. Protein: CAISPSGRTDTQYF.

This clonotype was counted between two and nine times. This chain uses TRBV4-1 with TRBJ2-1; no definite D call. Trimming removed 0 bases at V and 4 bases at J, with 10 bases between. The germline CDR1 and CDR2 sequences are MGHRA and YSYEKL. The CDR3 totals 15 residues. Here the CDR3 reads CASSQDVRSYNEQFF. The CDR3, as DNA: TGCGCCAGCAGCCAAGATGTAAGGTCATACAATGAGCAGTTCTTC.

This clonotype was picked up a small number of times. The chain joins TRBV5-5 to TRBJ2-7, with 8 bases identical to TRBD1. Trimming removed 2 bases from V and 6 bases from J; junction bases left unmatched: 7. This CDR3 contains 14 residues. Looked up from germline, CDR1 is SGHKS and CDR2 is YYEKEE (reference sequence). CDR3 in amino acids: CASSFLTGDGEQYF. The CDR3 DNA reads as TGTGCCAGCAGCTTCTTGACAGGGGATGGCGAGCAGTACTTC.

This chain links TRBV19 with TRBJ2-3; no firm D call. The V gene lost 6 bases and the J gene lost 1 base, with 20 bases spanning the gap. The CDR3 is 17 amino acids. Germline CDR1 reads LNHDA; CDR2 reads SQIVND (reference sequence). The CDR3 loop reads CASRPPSGQGGTDTQYF. CDR3 DNA sequence: TGTGCCAGTAGGCCCCCCAGTGGGCAAGGAGGCACAGATACGCAGTATTTT.

V is TRBV20-1 and J is TRBJ2-3, with 8 bases identical to TRBD2. Unmatched junction bases numbered 7, after V lost 8 bases and J lost 3 bases. The CDR3 loop spans 13 amino acids. CDR1 DFQATT and CDR2 SNEGSKA come from the germline V gene (reference sequence). CDR3 amino acids: CSKAGAWTDTQYF. As DNA, the CDR3 is TGCAGTAAAGCGGGAGCATGGACAGATACGCAGTATTTT.

This clonotype has ten or more counts. The chain uses TRBV28 and TRBJ1-1, with no clear D. The CDR3 covers 15 residues. The germline gives CDR1 MDHEN, CDR2 SYDVKM. Trimming took off 5 bases at V and 4 bases at J, with 17 bases between the two ends. The DNA for the CDR3 is TGTGCCAGCAGTGCGGACTTCGCCCCGGCCACTGAAGCTTTCTTT. It codes for CASSADFAPATEAFF.